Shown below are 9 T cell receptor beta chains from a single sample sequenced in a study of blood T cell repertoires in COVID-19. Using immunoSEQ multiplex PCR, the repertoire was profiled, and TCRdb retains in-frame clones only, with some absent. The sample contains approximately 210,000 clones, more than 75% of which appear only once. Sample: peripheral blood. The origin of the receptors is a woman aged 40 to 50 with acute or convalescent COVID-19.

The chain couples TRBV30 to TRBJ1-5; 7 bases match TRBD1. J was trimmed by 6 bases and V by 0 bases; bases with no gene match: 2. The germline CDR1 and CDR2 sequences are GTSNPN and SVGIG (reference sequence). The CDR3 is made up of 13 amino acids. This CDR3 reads CAWSVQGGQPQHF. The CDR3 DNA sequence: TGTGCCTGGAGTGTCCAGGGGGGTCAGCCCCAGCATTTT.

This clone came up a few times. CDR3: CASSGAAGGREQFF. For the CDR3, the DNA is TGTGCCAGCAGCGGAGCAGCGGGGGGGCGAGAGCAGTTCTTC. The rearrangement uses TRBV6-4 and TRBJ2-1, with 10 bases lining up with TRBD2. The length of the CDR3 is 14 residues. Unmatched junction bases numbered 9, after V lost 6 bases and J lost 10 bases. Germline V gives CDR1 MRHNA, CDR2 SNTAGT.

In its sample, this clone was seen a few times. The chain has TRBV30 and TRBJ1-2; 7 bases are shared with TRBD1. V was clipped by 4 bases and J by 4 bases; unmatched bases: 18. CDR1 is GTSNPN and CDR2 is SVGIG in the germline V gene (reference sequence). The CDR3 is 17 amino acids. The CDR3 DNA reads TGTGCCTGGACCCGACAGGGTCTCGGGTCCCTGGGCTATGGCTACACCTTC. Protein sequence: CAWTRQGLGSLGYGYTF.

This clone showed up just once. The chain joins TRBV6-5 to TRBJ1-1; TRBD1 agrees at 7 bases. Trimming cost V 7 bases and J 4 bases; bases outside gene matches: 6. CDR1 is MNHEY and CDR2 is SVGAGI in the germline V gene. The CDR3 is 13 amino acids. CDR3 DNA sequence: TGTGCCAGCAAGGAGACAGGGCCCACTGAAGCTTTCTTT. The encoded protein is CASKETGPTEAFF.

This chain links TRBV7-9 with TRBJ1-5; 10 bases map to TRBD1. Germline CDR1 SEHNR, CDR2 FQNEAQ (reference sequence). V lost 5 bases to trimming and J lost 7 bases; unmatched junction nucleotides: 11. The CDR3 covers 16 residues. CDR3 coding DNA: TGTGCCAGCAGCGCCGCCGACAGGGGGCCAGAACAGCCCCAGCATTTT. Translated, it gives CASSAADRGPEQPQHF. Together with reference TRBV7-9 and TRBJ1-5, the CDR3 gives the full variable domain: DTGVSQNPRHKITKRGQNVTFRCDPISEHNRLYWYRQTLGQGPEFLTYFQNEAQLEKSRLLSDRFSAERPKGSFSTLEIQRTEQGDSAMYLCASSAADRGPEQPQHFGDGTRLSIL.

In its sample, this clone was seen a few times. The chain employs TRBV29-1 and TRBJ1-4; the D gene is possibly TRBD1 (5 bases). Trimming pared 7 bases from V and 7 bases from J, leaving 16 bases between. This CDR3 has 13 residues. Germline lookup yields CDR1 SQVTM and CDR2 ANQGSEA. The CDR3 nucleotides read TGCAGCGCCCGGCCCGGGGGGGGTGAAAAACTGTTTTTT. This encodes CSARPGGGEKLFF.

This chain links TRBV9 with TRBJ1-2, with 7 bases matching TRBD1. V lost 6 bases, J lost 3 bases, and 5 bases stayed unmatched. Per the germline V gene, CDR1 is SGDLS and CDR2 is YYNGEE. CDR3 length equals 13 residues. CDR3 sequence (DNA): TGTGCCAGCACGAGTGGACAGGACTATGGCTACACCTTC. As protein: CASTSGQDYGYTF.

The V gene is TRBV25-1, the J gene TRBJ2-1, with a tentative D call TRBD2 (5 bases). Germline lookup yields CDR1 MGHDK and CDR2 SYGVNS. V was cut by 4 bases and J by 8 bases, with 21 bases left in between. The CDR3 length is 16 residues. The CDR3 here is CASSGLLAASPDEQFF. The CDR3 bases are TGTGCCAGCAGTGGGCTCCTAGCCGCGTCCCCCGATGAGCAGTTCTTC.

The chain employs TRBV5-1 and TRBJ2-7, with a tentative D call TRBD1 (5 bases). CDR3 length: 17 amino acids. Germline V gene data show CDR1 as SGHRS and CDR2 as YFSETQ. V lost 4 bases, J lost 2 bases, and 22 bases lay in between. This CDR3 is CASSPTPPADTTYEQYF. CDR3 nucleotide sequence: TGCGCCAGCAGCCCCACTCCCCCGGCGGACACGACCTACGAGCAGTACTTC.